Presented here are 15 T cell receptor beta chains from one specimen sequenced in a study of vaccination and CD4 T cells after COVID-19 (dated by TCRdb to between 2021 and 2023). These TCRs are of unknown antigen specificity. Per the publication, the time point label means: late sampling 161 to 241 days after vaccination in a few convalescent patients. This sample's treatment or condition label indicates: approximately 10-day PBMC culture with coronavirus spike peptide pools or control peptides (ViraFEST assay). Receptor amplification or capture employed PCR. The data were produced on an Illumina iSeq 100. TCR sequencing of DNA from cultured CD4+ T cells used the Oncomine TCR Beta short-read assay at the Johns Hopkins FTIC core. TCRdb trimmed public reads at Q25 via fastp, called clones via MiXCR and kept in-frame beta chains. Rows merge per CDR3 protein into single entries with the most common DNA and genes. For this sample there are 17,000 or so distinct CDR3 sequences; under 55% appear just once. The ten most abundant clones make up roughly 13% of the sample.

Sequences were derived from CD4+ T cells from blood, cultured in vitro, sampled about 7 months after SARS-CoV-2 vaccination. These receptors were collected from a human donor who had recovered from COVID-19.

This sequence joins TRBV15 and TRBJ1-1; possibly TRBD1 for D (5 bases). Germline V gene lookup returns CDR1 LNHNV and CDR2 YYDKDF (reference sequence). Trimming left V 3 bases short and J 4 bases short, with 9 bases between. This CDR3 has 13 amino acids. CDR3: CATSRGRGTEAFF. The CDR3 DNA is TGTGCCACCAGCAGGGGTAGGGGCACTGAAGCTTTCTTT.

CDR3 in amino acids: CSAAARQTDTQYF. Here the CDR3 DNA reads TGCAGTGCCGCCGCGCGGCAAACAGATACGCAGTATTTT. J is TRBJ2-3 and V is TRBV20-1, with D unclear. The CDR3 has 13 residues. Germline V CDR1 and CDR2: DFQATT, SNEGSKA (reference sequence). V was clipped by 6 bases and J by 3 bases, with 13 bases between them.

This clonotype came up once. The rearrangement links TRBV5-1 to TRBJ1-6; tentative D call: TRBD1 (5 bases). Trimming removed 4 bases from V and 4 bases from J, with 12 bases in between. Germline CDR1 reads SGHRS; CDR2 reads YFSETQ. This CDR3 is built from 15 residues. CDR3 protein: CASSAQGFYNSPLHF. Written as DNA, the CDR3 is TGCGCCAGCAGCGCCCAGGGTTTTTATAATTCACCCCTCCACTTT. The whole variable domain, remainder taken from reference TRBV5-1 and TRBJ1-6, is KAGVTQTPRYLIKTRGQQVTLSCSPISGHRSVSWYQQTPGQGLQFLFEYFSETQRNKGNFPGRFSGRQFSNSRSEMNVSTLELGDSALYLCASSAQGFYNSPLHFGNGTRLTVT.

The chain links TRBV6-2 or TRBV6-3 to TRBJ1-2; no clear D. This CDR3 is 17 amino acids long. CDR1 is MNHEY, CDR2 SVGEGT, per germline. V lost 5 bases, J lost 1 base, and 20 bases lay in between. The CDR3 DNA sequence: TGTGCCAGCAGTCCCCGTGAGGGCCCACATATTAACTATGGCTACACCTTC. Its translation: CASSPREGPHINYGYTF.

V gene TRBV2 combines with J gene TRBJ1-2; D call uncertain. The CDR3 covers 13 residues. Per germline, CDR1 SNHLY and CDR2 FYNNEI. Trimming left V 3 bases short and J 3 bases short, with 8 bases between. The CDR3 sequence is CASSDAGYYGYTF. CDR3 DNA sequence: TGTGCCAGCAGTGATGCAGGCTACTATGGCTACACCTTC.

The rearrangement links TRBV20-1 to TRBJ2-2; 16 bases map to TRBD2. This CDR3 comprises 16 residues. Germline V lookup: CDR1 DFQATT, CDR2 SNEGSKA (reference sequence). J lost 6 bases, V lost 1 base, and 2 bases had no gene match. In nucleotides, the CDR3 is TGCAGTGCTAGAGTCGGGACTAGCGGGGGGGCCGGGGAGCTGTTTTTT. It translates to CSARVGTSGGAGELFF.

The chain recombines TRBV7-8 with TRBJ2-7; 9 positions agree with TRBD2. The V gene's germline CDR1 is SGHVS and CDR2 FQNEAQ. CDR3 size: 16 residues. After removal of 5 bases from V and 4 bases from J, the junction contained 12 bases not matched to a gene. The CDR3 loop reads CASSRSGGSGSYEQYF. The CDR3 bases are TGTGCCAGCAGCCGATCCGGGGGTAGCGGGAGTTACGAGCAGTACTTC.

This clonotype has only a few counts. The DNA is left out, because the CDR3 cannot be placed on it with certainty; the CDR3 is given as TCRdb lists it. The V and J genes are TRBV4-2 and TRBJ1-5; TRBD1, the table's D call, was not compared with the DNA. Ends included, the CDR3 has 18 residues. Germline lookup yields CDR1 LGHNA and CDR2 YNFKEQ. CDR3 amino acids: CASSQGFRGRGPFQPQHF.

The CDR3 DNA reads as TGCAGTGCAAAACCAGGGGACTATGGCTACACCTTC. Translation: CSAKPGDYGYTF. The chain has TRBV20-1 and TRBJ1-2; the D gene is possibly TRBD1 (6 bases). This CDR3 spans 12 amino acids. Trimming removed 6 bases at V and 3 bases at J, with 11 bases between. CDR1 is DFQATT and CDR2 is SNEGSKA in the germline V gene (reference sequence).

The rearrangement joins TRBV5-3 to TRBJ2-7, with a weak D call TRBD1 (6 bases). TRBV5-3 is assigned to the ORF class and has an uncertain function. The CDR3 is made up of 13 amino acids. The V gene lost 7 bases and the J gene lost 0 bases, with 11 bases spanning the gap. CDR3 protein: CARARDNSYEQYF. CDR3 bases: TGTGCCAGAGCCCGGGACAACTCCTACGAGCAGTACTTC.

CDR3 nucleotide sequence: TGTGCCAGCAGCCCTAGGTGGGGTCGCTCAGAACAAGAGACCCAGTACTTC. Translated, it gives CASSPRWGRSEQETQYF. This sequence joins TRBV5-6 and TRBJ2-5; D gene unclear. Per the germline V gene, CDR1 is SGHDT and CDR2 is YYEEEE. V shed 4 bases and J shed 2 bases, with 21 bases lying between them. The CDR3 is 17 residues long.

CDR3 loop: CASSPQGAQDGYTF. CDR3 DNA: TGTGCCAGCTCACCACAGGGGGCGCAAGATGGCTACACCTTC. The rearrangement uses TRBV18 and TRBJ1-2, with TRBD1 identical over 7 bases. Trimming at V came to 1 base and at J to 6 bases, leaving 5 bases not matched to a gene. The germline gives CDR1 KGHSH, CDR2 LQKENI. The CDR3 covers 14 residues.

The sample holds a few counts of this clonotype. The J gene is TRBJ2-1, the V gene TRBV15; D not certain. Trimming shortened V by 0 bases and J by 6 bases, and 12 bases separated the two germline ends. Germline V gene data show CDR1 as LNHNV and CDR2 as YYDKDF (reference sequence). The CDR3 extends over 15 amino acids. The CDR3 region is CATSRDEWVINEQFF. The CDR3 DNA sequence: TGTGCCACCAGCAGAGACGAGTGGGTGATCAATGAGCAGTTCTTC.

A note on this clonotype: The junction does not match germline at one end; this may be a read error. The rearrangement joins TRBV6-5 to TRBJ1-2; D gene uncertain. In germline, CDR1 is MNHEY, CDR2 SVGAGI. This CDR3 has 12 residues. CDR3 region: CASSYRPYGYIF. Written as DNA, the CDR3 is TGTGCCAGCAGTTATCGTCCCTATGGCTACATCTTC.

In this sample, this clonotype turned up a few times. The chain carries TRBV7-3 and TRBJ2-1, with 7 bases fitting TRBD2. J lost 7 bases, V lost 4 bases, and 4 bases had no gene match. Germline CDR1 is SGHTA and CDR2 is FQGTGA. The CDR3 covers 13 residues. CDR3 DNA sequence: TGTGCCAGCAGCTACAATAGCGGGAATGAGCAGTTCTTC. It translates to CASSYNSGNEQFF.